One and the same sample provided the 23 T cell receptor beta chains below, sequenced in a study of blood T cell repertoires in COVID-19. Sequencing used immunoSEQ multiplex PCR; TCRdb keeps in-frame clones, though not all of them. The data show about 35,000 clones, roughly four fifths seen once. The sample consisted of peripheral blood. The receptors stem from an elderly man with active or convalescent COVID-19.

This clone was found a few times. CDR3 nucleotides: TGCAGCGTTGAGGTGCTAGCGGGAGGCGATGAGCAGTTCTTC. As protein: CSVEVLAGGDEQFF. V gene TRBV29-1 combines with J gene TRBJ2-1; 11 bases line up with TRBD2. The trim removed 3 bases at V and 8 bases at J, leaving 6 bases unmatched. This CDR3 is 14 amino acids long. Germline V gene sequence: CDR1 SQVTM, CDR2 ANQGSEA.

This chain links TRBV11-3 with TRBJ2-5; possibly TRBD2 for D (6 bases). This CDR3 contains 15 residues. Trimming took off 0 bases at V and 4 bases at J, with 12 bases between the two ends. Germline assignment: CDR1 SGHNT and CDR2 YENEEA. CDR3 loop: CASSLDRREAETQYF. CDR3 sequence (DNA): TGTGCCAGCAGCTTAGATAGAAGGGAGGCAGAGACCCAGTACTTC.

This sequence joins TRBV2 and TRBJ1-2; 9 positions match TRBD1. The CDR3 extends over 17 amino acids. The V gene's germline CDR1 is SNHLY and CDR2 FYNNEI. Trimming at V came to 8 bases and at J to 8 bases, leaving 21 bases not matched to a gene. Here the CDR3 DNA reads TGTGCCAGCTCTGCCCTTCCGGGACAGGGTCTCAGCTGGGGCTACACCTTC. Amino acid sequence: CASSALPGQGLSWGYTF.

The rearrangement joins TRBV2 to TRBJ2-3; D is ambiguous. CDR1 is SNHLY and CDR2 is FYNNEI in the germline V gene. The CDR3 length is 12 residues. V gave up 4 bases and J gave up 7 bases, with 9 bases separating them. CDR3 coding DNA: TGTGCCAGCAGTGGTCCGACTTATACGCAGTATTTT. Protein product: CASSGPTYTQYF.

This chain links TRBV4-3 with TRBJ2-3, with 8 bases that match TRBD2. J was trimmed by 2 bases and V by 0 bases; bases with no gene match: 7. The CDR3 is made up of 17 amino acids. Germline lookup yields CDR1 LGHNA and CDR2 YSLEER. In DNA, the CDR3 is TGCGCCAGCAGCCAAGAAGGGCCGGGAGGGGCCACAGATACGCAGTATTTT. It translates to CASSQEGPGGATDTQYF.

The chain is built from TRBV7-2 and TRBJ2-4, with D unclear. CDR1 SGHTA and CDR2 FQGNSA come from the germline V gene. This CDR3 is 14 amino acids long. V lost 2 bases and J 3 bases, leaving 8 bases between the germline ends. The chain's CDR3 is CASSLQANKNIQYF. CDR3 nucleotide sequence: TGTGCCAGCAGCTTACAGGCAAACAAAAACATTCAGTACTTC.

The V gene is TRBV7-2, the J gene TRBJ2-1, with TRBD1 identical over 7 bases. The V gene's germline CDR1 is SGHTA and CDR2 FQGNSA. Germline trimming cut 5 bases from V and 0 bases from J; bases unmatched to any gene: 4. This CDR3 comprises 15 residues. The CDR3 region has the DNA TGTGCCAGCAGCCCGACAGGGATCTCCTACAATGAGCAGTTCTTC. Protein sequence: CASSPTGISYNEQFF.

V gene TRBV30 combines with J gene TRBJ1-1, with D perhaps matching TRBD1 (5 bases). V was clipped by 0 bases and J by 9 bases, with 14 bases between them. The germline gives CDR1 GTSNPN, CDR2 SVGIG (reference sequence). This CDR3 spans 13 amino acids. The CDR3 bases are TGTGCCTGGAGTGTACCCGGCAGGGTCCAAGCTTTCTTT. Protein sequence: CAWSVPGRVQAFF.

The chain carries TRBV4-1 and TRBJ1-5, with 9 bases lining up with TRBD1. The CDR3 is 17 residues long. J gave up 4 bases and V 3 bases, and 10 bases lay outside the gene matches. The germline CDR1 and CDR2 sequences are MGHRA and YSYEKL. This CDR3 is CASSHLTRDRVNQPQHF. CDR3 coding DNA: TGCGCCAGCAGCCACCTCACCCGGGACAGGGTGAATCAGCCCCAGCATTTT.

This clone was seen just once. J is TRBJ2-5 and V is TRBV11-3; 9 bases match TRBD2. The junction had 14 bases not matched to a gene; V was cut back by 4 bases and J by 5 bases. This CDR3 spans 17 amino acids. Germline-derived CDR1 and CDR2 are SGHNT and YENEEA. The CDR3 region is CASSSYLSGRGRETQYF. The CDR3 coding sequence is TGTGCCAGCAGCTCCTACCTTAGCGGGAGAGGGCGGGAGACCCAGTACTTC.

This rearrangement joins TRBV4-3 to TRBJ2-7; TRBD2 is a possible D gene (5 bases). In germline, CDR1 is LGHNA, CDR2 YSLEER. This CDR3 has 16 residues. V was pared by 0 bases and J by 0 bases, with 12 bases between. The CDR3 DNA sequence: TGCGCCAGCAGCCAAGATTGGGCTAGCAGCTCCTACGAGCAGTACTTC. Protein sequence: CASSQDWASSSYEQYF.

J is TRBJ2-3 and V is TRBV27; TRBD1 aligns across 8 bases. CDR1 MNHEY and CDR2 SMNVEV come from the germline V gene (reference sequence). V lost 4 bases to trimming and J lost 2 bases; unmatched junction nucleotides: 5. The CDR3 is 15 amino acids. The CDR3 protein is CASSYTRGPTDTQYF. CDR3 nucleotides: TGTGCCAGCAGTTATACCAGGGGGCCCACAGATACGCAGTATTTT.

The chain links TRBV6-5 to TRBJ2-7, with a tentative D call TRBD1 (5 bases). Germline V gene sequence: CDR1 MNHEY, CDR2 SVGAGI. The V end lost 6 bases, the J end lost 3 bases, and 15 bases lay between the germline ends. This CDR3 region has 14 residues. The CDR3 is CASRAGLINYEQYF. Written as DNA, the CDR3 is TGTGCCAGCAGGGCAGGGTTAATTAACTACGAGCAGTACTTC.

This chain connects TRBV5-1 to TRBJ2-7; 8 nucleotides match TRBD2. This CDR3 has 17 residues. With V trimmed by 0 bases and J by 3 bases, 11 bases remained unmatched. Germline CDR1 is SGHRS and CDR2 is YFSETQ. Here the CDR3 reads CASSLEGRRGAYYEQYF. The CDR3 nucleotides are TGCGCCAGCAGCTTGGAGGGTAGGCGGGGGGCTTACTACGAGCAGTACTTC.

The chain is built from TRBV9 and TRBJ2-3, with 10 bases fitting TRBD1. V was clipped by 1 base and J by 3 bases; unmatched bases: 5. Germline V gene data show CDR1 as SGDLS and CDR2 as YYNGEE. This CDR3 region has 16 residues. CDR3: CASSVTGTGVTDTQYF. CDR3 coding DNA: TGTGCCAGCAGCGTAACTGGGACAGGGGTTACAGATACGCAGTATTTT.

DNA for the CDR3: TGTGCCAGCAGCCAAGAGGGGACACACGAAGCTTTCTTT. It is translated as CASSQEGTHEAFF. The chain employs TRBV4-2 and TRBJ1-1; D might be TRBD1 (6 bases). Trimming cost V 0 bases and J 8 bases, with 10 bases left between them. The CDR3 runs to 13 residues. Germline CDR1 is LGHNA and CDR2 is YNFKEQ.

The chain joins TRBV6-2 or TRBV6-3 to TRBJ1-1; possible D gene TRBD1, 6 bases. The CDR3 has 12 amino acids. Deletions cut 6 bases from V and 7 bases from J, with 12 bases between. Germline loops: CDR1 MNHEY, CDR2 SVGEGT. CDR3 nucleotide sequence: TGTGCCAGCAGCCCACAGGGCCTTGAAGCTTTCTTT. This sequence encodes CASSPQGLEAFF.

This sequence joins TRBV7-8 and TRBJ2-1; no clear D gene. This CDR3 region has 13 residues. The V and J ends lost 1 base and 7 bases respectively, with 8 bases between them. Germline CDR1 is SGHVS and CDR2 is FQNEAQ. CDR3: CASSLVPVNEQFF. The CDR3, as DNA: TGTGCCAGCAGCTTAGTCCCAGTTAATGAGCAGTTCTTC.

This clone came up a few times. This chain uses TRBV9 with TRBJ2-7, with TRBD2 identical over 10 bases. The CDR3 has 18 residues. V gave up 4 bases and J gave up 3 bases; unmatched junction bases: 16. From germline, CDR1 is SGDLS and CDR2 YYNGEE. In DNA form, the CDR3 reads TGTGCCAGCAGCCCGAAAGAGGGTTTAACTAGCGGGAACTACGAGCAGTACTTC. Protein sequence: CASSPKEGLTSGNYEQYF. The entire variable domain, with the rest obtained from reference TRBV9 and TRBJ2-7, is as follows: DSGVTQTPKHLITATGQRVTLRCSPRSGDLSVYWYQQSLDQGLQFLIQYYNGEERAKGNILERFSAQQFPDLHSELNLSSLELGDSALYFCASSPKEGLTSGNYEQYFGPGTRLTVT.

The chain uses TRBV5-1 and TRBJ2-5, with 10 bases lining up with TRBD2. Germline CDR1 reads SGHRS; CDR2 reads YFSETQ. The CDR3 extends over 17 amino acids. V was pared by 6 bases and J by 2 bases, with 13 bases of the junction left unmatched. Here the CDR3 reads CASTPSVGLATQETQYF. The CDR3 region has the DNA TGCGCCAGCACCCCTTCGGTGGGACTAGCGACACAAGAGACCCAGTACTTC.

V usage is TRBV7-6 and J usage is TRBJ2-2; maybe TRBD1 (6 bases). The length of the CDR3 is 14 residues. V lost 6 bases and J lost 4, with 12 bases in between. Germline loops: CDR1 SGHVS, CDR2 FNYEAQ. The CDR3 reads CASSLPTGTGELFF. CDR3 nucleotide sequence: TGTGCCAGCAGTCTTCCGACAGGCACCGGGGAGCTGTTTTTT.

This chain connects TRBV18 to TRBJ1-4; D gene uncertain. Germline V gene data show CDR1 as KGHSH and CDR2 as LQKENI. Trimming shortened V by 3 bases and J by 6 bases, and 11 bases separated the two germline ends. CDR3 length: 14 amino acids. As DNA, the CDR3 is TGTGCCAGCTCACCCCAGAAACGGGATGAAAAACTGTTTTTT. Its protein is CASSPQKRDEKLFF.

The V gene is TRBV3-1 (or the pseudogene TRBV3-2), the J gene TRBJ1-3; D not certain. CDR1 LGHDT and CDR2 YNNKEL come from the germline V gene (reference sequence). The CDR3 has 18 residues. Trimming pared 0 bases from V and 5 bases from J, leaving 20 bases between. The CDR3 protein is CASSQDAAGFEIRNTIYF. In DNA, the CDR3 is TGTGCCAGCAGCCAAGATGCGGCCGGTTTCGAGATACGAAACACCATATATTTT.